The source of this TCR beta chain is a study of cytomegalovirus exposure and HLA in healthy donors. Study-wide background: A prior study identified 100 million to 130 million unique TCR beta sequences from about 179 million T cells. There were roughly 80 million unique TCRs (from HLA-typed donors) in an early data release. Study results and caveats: The authors excluded some V segments, including TRBV6-2 and TRBV6-3, as indistinguishable. As a later analysis revealed, most CMV-associated TCR beta chains appeared HLA-restricted.

Unmatched junction bases numbered 10, after V lost 8 bases and J lost 5 bases. The length of the CDR3 is 14 residues. Germline V gives CDR1 SQVTM, CDR2 ANQGSEA. The PCR employed 60 Vbeta primers together with 13 Jbeta primers. Sequenced by immunoSEQ multiplex PCR; TCRdb stores in-frame clones only, minus some. The data hold 150,000 to 200,000 clones, with 82% observed a single time. Turning to this clone: Its antigen is currently unknown.

This TCR was sampled from a man in his forties in good health and CMV-seronegative. This chain connects TRBV29-1 to TRBJ1-2; 11 nucleotides line up with TRBD1. Sequencing was carried out using PBMCs. Written as DNA, the CDR3 is TGCAGCACCGGACAGGGGGCGGTGGAATATGGCTACACCTTC. Amino acid sequence: CSTGQGAVEYGYTF.